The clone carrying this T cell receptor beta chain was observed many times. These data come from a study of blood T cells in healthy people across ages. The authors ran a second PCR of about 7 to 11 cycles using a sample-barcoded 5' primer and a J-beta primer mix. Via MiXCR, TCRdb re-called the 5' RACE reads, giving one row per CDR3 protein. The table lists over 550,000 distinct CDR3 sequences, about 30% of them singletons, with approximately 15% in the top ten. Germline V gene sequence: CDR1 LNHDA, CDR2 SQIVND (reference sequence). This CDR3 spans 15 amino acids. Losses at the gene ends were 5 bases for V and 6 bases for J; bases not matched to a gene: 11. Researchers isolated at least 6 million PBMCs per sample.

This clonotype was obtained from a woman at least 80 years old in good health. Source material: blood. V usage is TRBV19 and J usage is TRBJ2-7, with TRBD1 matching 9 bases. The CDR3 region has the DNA TGTGCCAGTAGTGCCTCGGACAGGGGACGGCGCGAGCAGTACTTC. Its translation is CASSASDRGRREQYF.